The T cell receptor (beta chain) under discussion was sequenced for a study of cytomegalovirus exposure and HLA in healthy donors. The study ran its PCR with 60 Vbeta and 13 Jbeta primers. Sequenced by immunoSEQ multiplex PCR; TCRdb stores in-frame clones only, minus some. The data contain 74,000 or so clones, about 79% of them singletons. The CDR3 covers 12 residues. Germline CDR1 reads MDHEN; CDR2 reads SYDVKM. V was shortened by 7 bases and J by 10 bases, with 16 bases between the two germline ends. This TCR came from a male donor in good health and CMV-seropositive. Source material: PBMCs. The chain has TRBV28 and TRBJ1-1, with D uncertain. The CDR3 loop is CASNKKDGGAFF. CDR3 nucleotide sequence: TGTGCCAGCAACAAAAAAGATGGCGGAGCTTTCTTT.